This passage covers 23 T cell receptor beta chains from one sample sequenced in a study of blood T cell repertoires in COVID-19. TCRdb's table, derived via immunoSEQ multiplex PCR, lists solely in-frame clones and lacks some. The sample has 200,000 to 250,000 clones; roughly 88% are singletons. Sequenced input: PBMCs or T cells enriched from blood (not recorded which). The receptor set was obtained from a woman between 25 and 40 years old who had been exposed to COVID-19.

The chain employs TRBV6-5 and TRBJ2-3; 10 positions match TRBD2. Germline trimming cut 2 bases from V and 8 bases from J; bases unmatched to any gene: 10. CDR1 is MNHEY and CDR2 is SVGAGI in the germline V gene. There are 16 residues in the CDR3. DNA for the CDR3: TGTGCCAGCAGTTACCTGGCTAGCGGGAGATTGGTTACGCAGTATTTT. It encodes CASSYLASGRLVTQYF.

The chain employs TRBV6-5 and TRBJ1-6; no reliable D call. The CDR3 has 14 residues. Trimming stripped 2 bases from V and 9 bases from J, with 11 bases between. Germline V gene lookup returns CDR1 MNHEY and CDR2 SVGAGI. The CDR3 DNA sequence: TGTGCCAGCAGTTACCAAGGTTCGGGTTCACCCCTCCACTTT. This codes for CASSYQGSGSPLHF.

The rearrangement uses TRBV10-1 and TRBJ2-2; D might be TRBD1 (6 bases). The germline V gene has CDR1 WNHNN and CDR2 SYGVQD (reference sequence). Trimming shortened V by 4 bases and J by 6 bases, and 21 bases separated the two germline ends. The CDR3 spans 17 residues. Here the CDR3 DNA reads TGCGCCAGCAGTGCGTACCACAGGGTGGAAGGTTCCGGGGAGCTGTTTTTT. Amino acids: CASSAYHRVEGSGELFF.

J is TRBJ1-2 and V is TRBV19; possibly TRBD1 for D (5 bases). This CDR3 is built from 12 residues. Trimming removed 7 bases from V and 2 bases from J, with 8 bases in between. Germline V lookup: CDR1 LNHDA, CDR2 SQIVND (reference sequence). CDR3 residues: CASIQGNYGYTF. DNA of the CDR3: TGTGCCAGTATTCAGGGAAACTATGGCTACACCTTC.

The chain has TRBV6-5 and TRBJ1-1; TRBD1 matches at 10 bases. The CDR3 extends over 14 amino acids. From germline, CDR1 is MNHEY and CDR2 SVGAGI. Trimming removed 6 bases from V and 4 bases from J; junction bases left unmatched: 5. CDR3 DNA sequence: TGTGCCAGCAGCCGACAGGGGGCGGCCACTGAAGCTTTCTTT. Amino acid sequence: CASSRQGAATEAFF.

There are many counts of this clone. The chain is built from TRBV3-1 (or the pseudogene TRBV3-2) and TRBJ2-1, with 9 positions matching TRBD2. V lost 4 bases and J lost 5; bases outside the gene matches: 12. The CDR3 covers 17 residues. Germline CDR1 and CDR2: LGHDT and YNNKEL (reference sequence). CDR3 region: CASSRQTTSGYDNEQFF. The CDR3 DNA is TGTGCCAGCAGCCGCCAAACGACTAGCGGCTATGACAATGAGCAGTTCTTC.

The chain carries TRBV2 and TRBJ2-7; TRBD1 matches at 8 bases. The germline V gene encodes CDR1 SNHLY and CDR2 FYNNEI. The trim removed 5 bases at V and 1 base at J, leaving 13 bases unmatched. This CDR3 contains 17 residues. The CDR3 DNA sequence: TGTGCCAGCAGTCGTGACTTAATCCGGGACAGGTCCTACGAGCAGTACTTC. Amino acids: CASSRDLIRDRSYEQYF.

The chain couples TRBV7-6 to TRBJ2-2; 10 nucleotides align to TRBD2. There are 17 residues in the CDR3. Germline CDR1 and CDR2: SGHVS and FNYEAQ. The V gene end was trimmed by 1 base and the J gene end by 7 bases; junction bases not matched to a gene: 9. This CDR3 is CASSLEGLAGVDGELFF. The CDR3 DNA reads TGTGCCAGCAGCTTAGAAGGGCTAGCGGGAGTGGACGGGGAGCTGTTTTTT.

The chain joins TRBV5-1 to TRBJ2-3, with 8 bases identical to TRBD1. The germline V gene has CDR1 SGHRS and CDR2 YFSETQ. The CDR3 spans 15 residues. V trimming: 0 bases; J trimming: 12 bases; junction bases outside the gene matches: 12. DNA for the CDR3: TGCGCCAGCAGCTTGGGGGCCCGGACAGGGTCCAGCCAGTATTTT. Encoded protein: CASSLGARTGSSQYF.

This rearrangement joins TRBV3-1 (or the pseudogene TRBV3-2) to TRBJ1-5, with D hard to call. The ends were cut back, 1 base at V and 7 bases at J, with 8 bases in the middle. The V gene's germline CDR1 is LGHDT and CDR2 YNNKEL (reference sequence). CDR3 length: 13 residues. The CDR3 protein is CASSQVPQQPQHF. The CDR3 DNA follows: TGTGCCAGCAGCCAAGTACCTCAGCAGCCCCAGCATTTT.

This chain joins TRBV10-3 and TRBJ2-1; 8 bases agree with TRBD2. Germline lookup yields CDR1 ENHRY and CDR2 SYGVKD. V lost 6 bases and J lost 4; bases outside the gene matches: 2. This CDR3 region has 13 residues. CDR3 sequence: CAIRGGRYNEQFF. The CDR3 DNA follows: TGTGCCATCAGAGGCGGGAGGTACAATGAGCAGTTCTTC.

This clone has a handful of counts. The V call is TRBV2, the J call TRBJ2-5; 7 bases agree with TRBD2. Germline V CDR1 and CDR2: SNHLY, FYNNEI. J was trimmed by 5 bases and V by 4 bases; bases with no gene match: 7. The CDR3 has 14 residues. The CDR3 sequence is CASSAGAGWETQYF. CDR3 DNA: TGTGCCAGCAGTGCGGGAGCGGGATGGGAGACCCAGTACTTC.

The rearrangement links TRBV19 to TRBJ1-2; D not resolved. The V end was cut by 3 bases, the J end by 0 bases, with 5 bases between. The CDR3 runs 13 residues. Germline V gene data show CDR1 as LNHDA and CDR2 as SQIVND (reference sequence). The chain's CDR3 is CASSMGANYGYTF. DNA for the CDR3: TGTGCCAGTAGTATGGGCGCTAACTATGGCTACACCTTC. The variable domain in full, completed from reference TRBV19 and TRBJ1-2, reads DGGITQSPKYLFRKEGQNVTLSCEQNLNHDAMYWYRQDPGQGLRLIYYSQIVNDFQKGDIAEGYSVSREKKESFPLTVTSAQKNPTAFYLCASSMGANYGYTFGSGTRLTVV.

V gene TRBV6-5 combines with J gene TRBJ2-5, with 8 bases identical to TRBD2. The CDR3 is made up of 16 amino acids. Germline CDR1 and CDR2: MNHEY and SVGAGI. V dropped 0 bases and J dropped 5; count of bases not matched to a gene: 8. CDR3 amino acids: CASSYSIVGGRETQYF. The DNA of the CDR3 is TGTGCCAGCAGTTACTCGATTGTTGGCGGGAGGGAGACCCAGTACTTC.

This chain joins TRBV4-1 and TRBJ1-2, with D perhaps TRBD1 (6 bases). Trimming stripped 0 bases from V and 1 base from J, with 12 bases between. Germline CDR1 and CDR2: MGHRA and YSYEKL. This CDR3 comprises 16 residues. The CDR3 spells CASSQDVRGYNYGYTF. CDR3 bases: TGCGCCAGCAGCCAAGATGTCAGGGGCTATAACTATGGCTACACCTTC.

This clone was seen more than once but under ten times. This sequence joins TRBV5-4 and TRBJ2-7, with TRBD2 matching over 9 bases. V lost 5 bases, J lost 0 bases, and 9 bases stayed unmatched. The CDR3 extends over 16 amino acids. Germline loops: CDR1 SGHNT, CDR2 YYREEE (reference sequence). CDR3 protein: CASRNYPTSGSYEQYF. The CDR3 DNA sequence: TGTGCCAGCAGAAATTACCCGACTAGCGGCTCCTACGAGCAGTACTTC.

The chain employs TRBV12-3 or TRBV12-4 and TRBJ1-4; D is unresolved. CDR3 size: 11 residues. Trimming took off 4 bases at V and 7 bases at J, with 4 bases between the two ends. The CDR3 nucleotides are TGTGCCAGCAGTTATAGTGAAAAACTGTTTTTT. Protein: CASSYSEKLFF.

The chain has TRBV19 and TRBJ2-7; 8 bases are shared with TRBD2. V was clipped by 4 bases and J by 2 bases; unmatched bases: 7. CDR1 and CDR2 (germline): LNHDA, SQIVND (reference sequence). The CDR3 totals 15 residues. CDR3 sequence: CASSNVGRAAYEQYF. CDR3 nucleotide sequence: TGTGCCAGTAGTAATGTCGGGAGGGCAGCCTACGAGCAGTACTTC. Full variable domain (missing parts from reference TRBV19 and TRBJ2-7): DGGITQSPKYLFRKEGQNVTLSCEQNLNHDAMYWYRQDPGQGLRLIYYSQIVNDFQKGDIAEGYSVSREKKESFPLTVTSAQKNPTAFYLCASSNVGRAAYEQYFGPGTRLTVT.

The chain uses TRBV7-2 and TRBJ1-1; D is undetermined. The CDR3 covers 13 residues. V dropped 3 bases and J dropped 4 bases, with 9 bases sitting between them. Germline V gene data show CDR1 as SGHTA and CDR2 as FQGNSA. The CDR3 nucleotides are TGTGCCAGCAGCTTGTGGAGATCCACTGAAGCTTTCTTT. Its translation is CASSLWRSTEAFF.

The chain's CDR3 is CASSKTGGQGRTDGQYF. As DNA, the CDR3 is TGCGCCAGCAGCAAAACGGGAGGGCAGGGGAGGACTGACGGGCAGTACTTC. The rearrangement links TRBV5-1 to TRBJ2-7; TRBD2 matches 8 bases. The germline V gene has CDR1 SGHRS and CDR2 YFSETQ. The CDR3 contains 17 residues. V dropped 4 bases and J dropped 9; count of bases not matched to a gene: 21. The variable domain in full, completed from reference TRBV5-1 and TRBJ2-7, reads KAGVTQTPRYLIKTRGQQVTLSCSPISGHRSVSWYQQTPGQGLQFLFEYFSETQRNKGNFPGRFSGRQFSNSRSEMNVSTLELGDSALYLCASSKTGGQGRTDGQYFGPGTRLTVT.

The V call is TRBV20-1, the J call TRBJ1-1, with D possibly matching TRBD1 (6 bases). CDR3 length equals 13 residues. Per the germline V gene, CDR1 is DFQATT and CDR2 is SNEGSKA (reference sequence). V shed 3 bases and J shed 0 bases, with 8 bases lying between them. CDR3 DNA sequence: TGCAGTGCTAGTTCAGGGGTGAACACTGAAGCTTTCTTT. It specifies CSASSGVNTEAFF.

This clone was recorded only once. The chain recombines TRBV5-1 with TRBJ2-7, with a weak D call TRBD2 (6 bases). This CDR3 has 14 amino acids. Germline CDR1 SGHRS, CDR2 YFSETQ. The germline V and J ends were trimmed by 4 bases and 5 bases, with 16 bases remaining between them. CDR3 coding DNA: TGCGCCAGCAGCGCAAGCTTGAGCGGGCACGAGCAGTACTTC. This codes for CASSASLSGHEQYF.

The V call is TRBV7-2, the J call TRBJ1-1, with 7 positions matching TRBD1. The length of the CDR3 is 15 residues. Germline-derived CDR1 and CDR2 are SGHTA and FQGNSA. With V trimmed by 4 bases and J by 0 bases, 5 bases remained unmatched. The CDR3 region has the DNA TGTGCCAGCAGCTCTAGACAGGGCATGAACACTGAAGCTTTCTTT. This gives the protein CASSSRQGMNTEAFF.